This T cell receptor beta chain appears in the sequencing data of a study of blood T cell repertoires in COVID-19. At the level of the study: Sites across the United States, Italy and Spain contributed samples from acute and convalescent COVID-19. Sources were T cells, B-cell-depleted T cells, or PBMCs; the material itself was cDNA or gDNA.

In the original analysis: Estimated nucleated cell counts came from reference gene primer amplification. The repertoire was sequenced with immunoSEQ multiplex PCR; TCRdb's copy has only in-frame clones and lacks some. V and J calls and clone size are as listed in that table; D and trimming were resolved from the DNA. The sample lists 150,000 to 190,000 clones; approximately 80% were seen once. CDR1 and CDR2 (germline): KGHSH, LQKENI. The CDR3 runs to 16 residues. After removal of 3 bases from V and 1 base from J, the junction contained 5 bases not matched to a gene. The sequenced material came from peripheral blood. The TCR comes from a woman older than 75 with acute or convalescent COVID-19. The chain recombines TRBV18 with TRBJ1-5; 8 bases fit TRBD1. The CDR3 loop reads CASSPQGTGSNQPQHF. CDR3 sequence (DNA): TGTGCCAGCTCACCTCAAGGGACAGGAAGCAATCAGCCCCAGCATTTT.